This T cell receptor beta chain was recorded in a study of blood T cell repertoires in COVID-19. About the study: PBMCs, B-cell-depleted T cells, or T cells were the source of the cDNA or gDNA that made up the material.

Only in-frame clones appear in the TCRdb table, and some are missing; sequencing was by immunoSEQ multiplex PCR. Of some 110,000 clones in the sample, roughly 85% were seen once. The trim removed 5 bases at V and 6 bases at J, leaving 9 bases unmatched. CDR3 length: 16 residues. CDR1 and CDR2 from the germline V gene are SGHRS and YFSETQ. This clonotype was sampled from a man between 40 and 49 years old with acute or convalescent COVID-19. The sequencing input was peripheral blood. This chain uses TRBV5-1 with TRBJ2-1; 12 nucleotides align to TRBD2. CDR3 residues: CASRDSSGRALNEQFF. The CDR3 DNA reads as TGCGCCAGCAGAGACTCTAGCGGGAGGGCCCTCAATGAGCAGTTCTTC.